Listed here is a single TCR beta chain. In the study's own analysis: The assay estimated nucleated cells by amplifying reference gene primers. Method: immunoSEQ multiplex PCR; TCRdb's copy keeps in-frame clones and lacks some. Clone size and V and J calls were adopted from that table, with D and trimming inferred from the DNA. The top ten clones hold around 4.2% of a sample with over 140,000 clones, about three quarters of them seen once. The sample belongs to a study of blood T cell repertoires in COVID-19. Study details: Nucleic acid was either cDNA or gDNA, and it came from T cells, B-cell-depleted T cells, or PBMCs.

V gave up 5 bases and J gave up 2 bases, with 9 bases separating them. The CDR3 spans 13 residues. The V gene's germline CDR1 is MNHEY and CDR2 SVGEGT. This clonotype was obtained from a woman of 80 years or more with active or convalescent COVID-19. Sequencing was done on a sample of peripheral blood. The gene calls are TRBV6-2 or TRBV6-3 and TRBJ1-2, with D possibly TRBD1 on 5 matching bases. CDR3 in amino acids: CASSRRQNYGYTF. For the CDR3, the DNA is TGTGCCAGCAGTCGAAGACAGAACTATGGCTACACCTTC.